This TCR beta chain was identified in a study of cytomegalovirus exposure and HLA in healthy donors. PCR amplification relied on 60 Vbeta primers (plus 13 Jbeta primers). The protocol was immunoSEQ multiplex PCR, while the TCRdb copy is restricted to in-frame clones and leaves out a portion. The sample lists 150,000 to 200,000 clones; 85% to 90% were seen once. Germline V gene lookup returns CDR1 GTSNPN and CDR2 SVGIG (reference sequence). V lost 0 bases to trimming and J lost 4 bases, with 6 bases between them. This CDR3 is 12 amino acids long. This chain uses TRBV30 with TRBJ1-2; the D is unclear. Sequences were obtained from PBMCs. The clonotype originates from a young woman in good health and CMV-seronegative. Written as DNA, the CDR3 is TGTGCCTGGAGTGTGGCGGGCTATGGCTACACCTTC. This encodes CAWSVAGYGYTF.